These 3 T cell receptor beta chains share one sample of origin, sequenced in a study of cytomegalovirus exposure and HLA in healthy donors. With 60 Vbeta and 13 Jbeta primers, the PCR was carried out. Using immunoSEQ multiplex PCR, the repertoire was profiled, and TCRdb retains in-frame clones only, with some absent. The sample lists about 100,000 clones; 79% were seen once. Sequenced input: PBMCs. Receptors originate from a female donor in good health and CMV-seropositive.

The V call is TRBV29-1, the J call TRBJ2-7; 12 bases are a match to TRBD2. CDR1 is SQVTM and CDR2 is ANQGSEA in the germline V gene. This CDR3 region has 13 residues. J was trimmed by 3 bases and V by 4 bases; bases with no gene match: 1. The chain's CDR3 is CSVGLAGVYEQYF. The CDR3 DNA is TGCAGCGTTGGACTAGCGGGAGTCTACGAGCAGTACTTC.

The V gene is TRBV10-1, the J gene TRBJ2-5, with a tentative D call TRBD2 (5 bases). The tail of the sequence fits TRBJ2-7 better, so the J call may be wrong. Germline V gene lookup returns CDR1 WNHNN and CDR2 SYGVQD (reference sequence). The CDR3 length is 15 residues. The CDR3 DNA follows: TGCGCCAGCAGTGAGTCGGGGAGTCGCTCCTACGAGCAGTACTTC. This translates into CASSESGSRSYEQYF.

The gene calls are TRBV19 and TRBJ2-1; D is unclear. The CDR3 consists of 13 residues. From germline, CDR1 is LNHDA and CDR2 SQIVND (reference sequence). The ends were cut back, 7 bases at V and 0 bases at J, with 7 bases in the middle. In DNA, the CDR3 is TGTGCCAGTACCTTGAGCTCCTACAATGAGCAGTTCTTC. This encodes CASTLSSYNEQFF. Using reference TRBV19 and TRBJ2-1 for the parts outside the CDR3, the full variable domain is DGGITQSPKYLFRKEGQNVTLSCEQNLNHDAMYWYRQDPGQGLRLIYYSQIVNDFQKGDIAEGYSVSREKKESFPLTVTSAQKNPTAFYLCASTLSSYNEQFFGPGTRLTVL.